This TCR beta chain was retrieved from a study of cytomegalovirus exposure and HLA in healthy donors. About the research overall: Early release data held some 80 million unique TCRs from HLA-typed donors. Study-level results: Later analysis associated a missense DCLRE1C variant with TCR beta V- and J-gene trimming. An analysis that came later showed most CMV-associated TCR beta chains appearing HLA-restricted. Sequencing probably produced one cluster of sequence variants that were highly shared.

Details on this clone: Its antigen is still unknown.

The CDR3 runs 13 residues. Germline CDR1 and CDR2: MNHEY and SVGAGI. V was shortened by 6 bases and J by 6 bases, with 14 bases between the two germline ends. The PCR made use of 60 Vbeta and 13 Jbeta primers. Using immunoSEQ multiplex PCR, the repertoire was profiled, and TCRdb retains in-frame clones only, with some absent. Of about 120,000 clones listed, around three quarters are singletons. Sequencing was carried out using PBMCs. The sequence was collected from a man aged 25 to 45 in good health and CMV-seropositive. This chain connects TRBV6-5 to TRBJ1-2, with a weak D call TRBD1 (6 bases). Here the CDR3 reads CASRDRWINGYTF. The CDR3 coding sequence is TGTGCCAGCAGAGACAGGTGGATAAATGGCTACACCTTC.